The present TCR beta chain was sequenced within a study of radiation and T cells in renal cell carcinoma (dated by TCRdb to 2019 to 2021). Study-level background: The samples were obtained from a clinical trial, where primary renal cell carcinomas were treated with 15 Gy stereotactic body radiation therapy and then removed by nephrectomy 4 weeks afterward. In total, approximately 53 samples underwent TCR beta sequencing: approximately 26 tumors plus 27 peripheral blood samples. In the 55 or so samples combined, some 4,100,000 unique CDR3 nucleotide sequences were found, encoding 2,658,974 unique CDR3 amino acid sequences. Study-level results and caveats: Changes in the blood repertoire were not tracked past 4 weeks after treatment. In blood, the top tumor clonotypes increased from baseline to 2 weeks after radiation and then shrank by 4 weeks, which suggests a temporary expansion of tumor-resident clones. Because pretreatment tumor biopsies were not available, the baseline intratumoral presence of clonotypes could not be determined. The single-armed trial design could not address effects of radiation dose or scheduling on the TCR repertoire.

Turning to this clone: What antigen it recognizes has not been identified. Base quality data are lacking; no much larger clone is found one base away.

There are 16 amino acids in the CDR3, from cysteine to phenylalanine inclusive. Only CDR3 DNA is held: 48 bases, read in frame from base 1. CDR1 SGHRS and CDR2 YFSETQ were looked up in the germline V gene. V is cut back by 1 base and J by 7 bases, with 5 bases in the junction unmatched. The immunoSEQ kit was used, according to the manufacturer's recommendations, to generate TCR beta libraries from genomic DNA. Library preparation used a first multiplex PCR with proprietary primers, then a second PCR adding unique barcodes, with bead cleanups after each round. A kit-provided positive control reaction and a negative control reaction were included in every sample batch. The final libraries were assessed on an Agilent 4200 TapeStation D1000 ScreenTape, pooled by volume, and quantified by qPCR. Sequencing was performed on an Illumina NextSeq500 with a MidOutput 150-cycle cartridge, and 156 Read1 and 15 Index1 cycles were run with kit custom primers. The pooled library was loaded at roughly 1 pM with about 20% PhiX control spiked in. The authors processed their data as follows. The vendor-processed data were analyzed in R, and a clonotype was defined as all T cells that share the same CDR3 nucleotide sequence. For clone abundance analyses, frequencies were normalized to the 10,000 most abundant clones in each sample. Public T cell clones, which averaged fewer than five per sample, were excluded before analysis. Tumor-enriched clonotypes and baseline blood-enriched clonotypes were defined as those with an abundance difference of at least 32-fold between compartments. Clonotypes expanded or contracted between blood time points were identified with a beta-binomial differential abundance model. Tumor-blood repertoire similarity was measured with the Baroni-Urbani and Buser coefficient, and groups were compared using two-tailed Wilcoxon tests in R. Here the immuneACCESS table is served through TCRdb, limited to in-frame sequences with V and J called. Missing clones are a known gap in these copies; in checked studies unresolved V genes cover under half, and the rest lacks a known reason. D and trimming come from the DNA, and the V and J calls and clone size come from that table. The sample table lists tens of thousands of clones, approximately 83% of them with a count of one. The ten largest make up about 22% of the sample.

The time point label for this specimen denotes: blood 2 weeks post-SBRT. The sample's treatment or condition label is to be understood as: 15 Gy SBRT to primary tumor, nephrectomy 4 weeks later. To follow tumor-enriched clonotypes, serial peripheral blood was collected from radiation-treated patients at baseline and at 2 weeks and 4 weeks after SBRT. All patients had renal cell carcinoma with clear cell pathology. The QIAamp DNA Blood Mini Kit (Qiagen) was used to prepare genomic DNA for TCR sequencing. Only samples passing all quality control checks were included in the analyses. The sequence came from a woman between 50 and 59 years old with renal cell carcinoma. This material consisted of blood, taken from a patient whose treatment included radiotherapy and nephrectomy. Rearrangement joined TRBV5-1 to TRBJ2-1; TRBD2 matches 13 bases in the middle. The nucleotide sequence is TGCGCCAGCAGCTTGTTGGCGACTAGCGGGGGGAATGAGCAGTTCTTC. It translates to CASSLLATSGGNEQFF.